This T cell receptor beta chain was identified during a study of identical twins. The table lists this clonotype with a few counts. Its matching antigen is unknown. Study-wide findings and caveats: In zero-insertion analyses, partial confounding could arise from invariant MAIT and iNKT cells. Fewer insertions characterized abundant cord blood beta clonotypes, whereas memory repertoires showed none. Findings depended on cross-sectional statistics rather than tracking the same donors.

V shed 7 bases and J 15 bases; nucleotides not matched to a gene: 15. This CDR3 spans 14 amino acids. Germline CDR1 MDHEN, CDR2 SYDVKM. A universal primer binding site was introduced by template switching. The final cDNA contained unique molecular identifiers. Via MiXCR, TCRdb re-called the 5' RACE reads, giving one row per CDR3 protein. The sample lists about 150,000 distinct CDR3 sequences, around 3.6% occurring once. The sample taken for sequencing was memory T cells sorted from blood. This clonotype was sampled from a man aged 18 to 29 in good health. This sequence joins TRBV28 and TRBJ1-5; 10 bases are a match to TRBD1. CDR3 in DNA: TGTGCCAGCATCGCCACGGGACAGGGGCGCTTCAGGCATTTT. Translated: CASIATGQGRFRHF.